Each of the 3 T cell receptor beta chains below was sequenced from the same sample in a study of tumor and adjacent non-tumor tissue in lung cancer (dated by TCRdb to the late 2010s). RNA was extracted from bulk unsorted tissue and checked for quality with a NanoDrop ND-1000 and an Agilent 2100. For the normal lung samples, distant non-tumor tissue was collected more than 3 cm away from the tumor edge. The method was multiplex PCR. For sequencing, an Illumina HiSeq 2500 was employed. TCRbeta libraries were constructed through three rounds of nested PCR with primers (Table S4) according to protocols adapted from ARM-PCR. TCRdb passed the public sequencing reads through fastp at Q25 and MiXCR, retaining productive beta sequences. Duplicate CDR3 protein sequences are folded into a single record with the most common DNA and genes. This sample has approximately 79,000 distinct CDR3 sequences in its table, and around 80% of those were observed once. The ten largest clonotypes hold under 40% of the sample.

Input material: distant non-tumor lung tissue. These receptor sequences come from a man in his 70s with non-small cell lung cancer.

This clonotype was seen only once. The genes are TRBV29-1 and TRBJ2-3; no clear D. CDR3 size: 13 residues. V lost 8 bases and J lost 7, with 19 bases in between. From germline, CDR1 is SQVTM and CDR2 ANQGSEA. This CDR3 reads CSIVWSTPYTQYF. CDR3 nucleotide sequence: TGCAGCATTGTGTGGAGCACTCCGTATACGCAGTATTTT.

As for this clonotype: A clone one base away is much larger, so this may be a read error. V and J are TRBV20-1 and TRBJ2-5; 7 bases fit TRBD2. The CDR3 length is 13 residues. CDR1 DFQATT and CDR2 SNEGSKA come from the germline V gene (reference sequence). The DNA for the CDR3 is TGCAATGCTAGTACGGCGGGAGTAGAGACCCAGTACTTC. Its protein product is CNASTAGVETQYF.

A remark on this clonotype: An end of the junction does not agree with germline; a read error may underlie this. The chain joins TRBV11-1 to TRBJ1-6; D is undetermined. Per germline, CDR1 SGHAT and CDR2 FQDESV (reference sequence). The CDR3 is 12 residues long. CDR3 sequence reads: CAISLDRSLLHF. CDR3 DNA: TGTGCCATCAGCTTGGATCGTTCACTCCTCCACTTT.